Below, 5 T cell receptor beta chains from the same sample are listed, as sequenced in a study of cytomegalovirus exposure and HLA in healthy donors. This PCR relied on a set of 60 Vbeta primers and 13 Jbeta primers. This table comes from immunoSEQ multiplex PCR, and its TCRdb copy is limited to in-frame clones, with some not included. The sample holds roughly 55,000 clones, around 81% seen once. Sequencing was carried out using PBMCs. These receptors came from a boy aged 10-17 years in good health and CMV-seropositive.

The V gene is TRBV11-2, the J gene TRBJ2-7, with D possibly matching TRBD2 (6 bases). From germline, CDR1 is SGHAT and CDR2 FQNNGV. The CDR3 spans 16 residues. Deletions cut 5 bases from V and 6 bases from J, with 23 bases between. The CDR3 here is CASSALWRLGSREQYF. The CDR3 nucleotides read TGTGCCAGCAGCGCATTATGGAGACTAGGGTCCCGCGAGCAGTACTTC.

The rearrangement uses TRBV7-9 and TRBJ1-1; D gene unclear. This CDR3 region has 14 residues. V was cut by 6 bases and J by 1 base, with 12 bases left in between. Germline V gene sequence: CDR1 SEHNR, CDR2 FQNEAQ (reference sequence). CDR3 protein: CASSFLPQNTEAFF. The CDR3 coding sequence is TGTGCCAGCAGTTTCTTGCCACAGAACACTGAAGCTTTCTTT. Looking up the rest from reference TRBV7-9 and TRBJ1-1 gives the full variable domain: DTGVSQNPRHKITKRGQNVTFRCDPISEHNRLYWYRQTLGQGPEFLTYFQNEAQLEKSRLLSDRFSAERPKGSFSTLEIQRTEQGDSAMYLCASSFLPQNTEAFFGQGTRLTVV.

This clone was recorded only once. The chain links TRBV5-8 to TRBJ1-1; D is undetermined. The CDR3 is 15 residues long. Trimming removed 0 bases at V and 6 bases at J, with 15 bases between. Germline values: CDR1 SGHTS, CDR2 YDEGEE. The CDR3 loop reads CASSLVRRWRPEAFF. The CDR3 coding sequence is TGTGCCAGCAGCTTGGTTAGGCGGTGGAGACCTGAAGCTTTCTTT.

V usage is TRBV19 and J usage is TRBJ1-6; maybe TRBD1 (5 bases). V was trimmed by 3 bases and J by 7 bases, leaving 13 bases between them. From germline, CDR1 is LNHDA and CDR2 SQIVND (reference sequence). This CDR3 has 15 amino acids. The CDR3 reads CASSIPGLENSPLHF. The DNA of the CDR3 is TGTGCCAGTAGTATCCCGGGACTGGAAAATTCACCCCTCCACTTT.

This clone was seen only once. The genes are TRBV9 and TRBJ1-3, with D possibly TRBD1 on 5 matching bases. CDR3 length: 13 residues. Germline V gene data show CDR1 as SGDLS and CDR2 as YYNGEE. With 4 bases removed from V and 2 bases from J, the gap between germline ends came to 7 bases. The CDR3 loop reads CASSKGPGNTIYF. Written as DNA, the CDR3 is TGTGCCAGCAGCAAGGGGCCTGGAAACACCATATATTTT.